These 32 T cell receptor beta chains share one sample of origin, sequenced in a study of tissue T cells after allogeneic stem cell transplantation. Sequenced by immunoSEQ multiplex PCR; TCRdb stores in-frame clones only, minus some. The sample consists of over 25,000 clones, about 85% of them appearing once. This specimen consisted of blood, obtained before transplantation. Receptor source: a woman between 18 and 55 years old who later had graft-versus-host disease after an allogeneic stem cell transplant.

This chain joins TRBV18 and TRBJ2-7; D is perhaps TRBD1 (6 bases). Per the germline V gene, CDR1 is KGHSH and CDR2 is LQKENI. The CDR3 has 15 amino acids. V shed 6 bases and J shed 0 bases, with 15 bases lying between them. The CDR3 spells CASSYDRTRSYEQYF. The CDR3 DNA follows: TGTGCCAGCTCTTACGACAGGACCCGCTCCTACGAGCAGTACTTC.

This clone is a singleton in its sample. The chain couples TRBV7-3 to TRBJ2-2, with TRBD1 matching 9 bases. The V gene end was trimmed by 1 base and the J gene end by 4 bases; junction bases not matched to a gene: 10. This CDR3 is 18 amino acids long. Germline CDR1 reads SGHTA; CDR2 reads FQGTGA. The CDR3: CASSLKGGTGSVTGELFF. As DNA, the CDR3 is TGTGCCAGCAGCTTAAAGGGAGGGACAGGGTCGGTCACCGGGGAGCTGTTTTTT.

This rearrangement joins TRBV11-2 to TRBJ1-2; D not certain. This CDR3 has 12 residues. Per the germline V gene, CDR1 is SGHAT and CDR2 is FQNNGV. V was shortened by 5 bases and J by 4 bases, with 8 bases between the two germline ends. CDR3 amino acids: CASSRHLYGYTF. The DNA of the CDR3 is TGTGCCAGCAGCAGGCACCTCTATGGCTACACCTTC.

The chain joins TRBV7-2 to TRBJ2-5, with D perhaps matching TRBD1 (5 bases). Per germline, CDR1 SGHTA and CDR2 FQGNSA. Trimming took off 7 bases at V and 1 base at J, with 13 bases between the two ends. The CDR3 spans 14 residues. CDR3 bases: TGTGCCAGCACCCCGGCAGGGTCCCAAGAGACCCAGTACTTC. Protein product: CASTPAGSQETQYF. Filled out from reference TRBV7-2 and TRBJ2-5, the complete variable domain reads GAGVSQSPSNKVTEKGKDVELRCDPISGHTALYWYRQSLGQGLEFLIYFQGNSAPDKSGLPSDRFSAERTGGSVSTLTIQRTQQEDSAVYLCASTPAGSQETQYFGPGTRLLVL.

This clone was recorded once. The chain joins TRBV2 to TRBJ1-1, with 7 bases identical to TRBD1. Germline V gene lookup returns CDR1 SNHLY and CDR2 FYNNEI. The V gene end was trimmed by 6 bases and the J gene end by 10 bases; junction bases not matched to a gene: 8. The CDR3 extends over 12 amino acids. The CDR3 sequence: CASRSRTGGAFF. Written as DNA, the CDR3 is TGTGCCAGCAGGTCAAGGACAGGCGGAGCTTTCTTT.

The J gene is TRBJ2-7, the V gene TRBV7-2; 15 bases fit TRBD2. V shed 1 base, J shed 5 bases, and the junction held 3 bases outside the gene matches. Germline-derived CDR1 and CDR2 are SGHTA and FQGNSA. The length of the CDR3 is 16 residues. Here the CDR3 reads CASSLVGTSGGHEQYF. The CDR3 coding sequence is TGTGCCAGCAGCTTAGTAGGGACTAGCGGGGGGCACGAGCAGTACTTC.

The V call is TRBV7-2, the J call TRBJ2-7; maybe TRBD1 (6 bases). V lost 5 bases to trimming and J lost 5 bases, with 19 bases between them. The CDR3 runs 15 residues. Germline V lookup: CDR1 SGHTA, CDR2 FQGNSA. The CDR3, as DNA: TGTGCCAGCAGCCAAGGGGGTGTAACCGGGAACGAGCAGTACTTC. Its translation: CASSQGGVTGNEQYF.

V usage is TRBV11-2 and J usage is TRBJ1-1; D is uncertain. This CDR3 contains 12 residues. Trimming left V 7 bases short and J 3 bases short, with 9 bases between. Germline CDR1 and CDR2: SGHAT and FQNNGV. The CDR3 region has the DNA TGTGCCAGCAATCCTGGTGACACTGAAGCTTTCTTT. Amino acid sequence: CASNPGDTEAFF.

The J gene is TRBJ1-2, the V gene TRBV5-5; 7 positions agree with TRBD1. V was pared by 0 bases and J by 3 bases, with 2 bases of the junction left unmatched. CDR1 is SGHKS, CDR2 YYEKEE, per germline (reference sequence). The CDR3 has 14 residues. CDR3 DNA: TGTGCCAGCAGCTTGGGACAGGGATACTATGGCTACACCTTC. Translation gives CASSLGQGYYGYTF.

The chain employs TRBV5-4 and TRBJ2-3, with a possible D match to TRBD1 (5 bases). CDR1 SGHNT and CDR2 YYREEE come from the germline V gene (reference sequence). The CDR3 extends over 16 amino acids. V dropped 0 bases and J dropped 0 bases, with 11 bases sitting between them. The CDR3 protein is CASSLGQLTSTDTQYF. The CDR3 nucleotides read TGTGCCAGCAGCTTGGGACAGCTGACTAGCACAGATACGCAGTATTTT.

The chain employs TRBV5-1 and TRBJ1-2; the match to TRBD1 covers 7 bases. V was pared by 4 bases and J by 5 bases, with 8 bases of the junction left unmatched. This CDR3 is 14 amino acids long. In germline, CDR1 is SGHRS, CDR2 YFSETQ. The DNA for the CDR3 is TGCGCCAGCAGCCCCGGGACAGAATATTATGGCTACACCTTC. Translated: CASSPGTEYYGYTF.

The V call is TRBV7-6, the J call TRBJ2-5; 13 nucleotides agree with TRBD2. Losses at the gene ends were 6 bases for V and 6 bases for J; bases not matched to a gene: 16. The CDR3 sequence is 18 residues long. CDR1 is SGHVS, CDR2 FNYEAQ, per germline. In DNA form, the CDR3 reads TGTGCCAGCAGTCCGGGACTAGCGGGGACGGCTGACGGGCAGACCCAGTACTTC. Translating it yields CASSPGLAGTADGQTQYF.

This clone was seen once. The rearrangement joins TRBV6-4 to TRBJ1-5, with D uncertain. Trimming left V 2 bases short and J 0 bases short, with 5 bases between. The CDR3 extends over 14 amino acids. CDR1 is MRHNA, CDR2 SNTAGT, per germline. CDR3 in amino acids: CASSDGPSNQPQHF. CDR3 coding DNA: TGTGCCAGCAGTGACGGACCTAGCAATCAGCCCCAGCATTTT.

Here the CDR3 reads CASSFDRSSYNEQFF. CDR3 sequence (DNA): TGTGCCAGCAGCTTCGACAGGAGCTCCTACAATGAGCAGTTCTTC. The chain couples TRBV7-2 to TRBJ2-1, with D possibly being TRBD1 (6 bases). V gave up 3 bases and J gave up 0 bases, with 9 bases separating them. This CDR3 spans 15 amino acids. Germline CDR1 reads SGHTA; CDR2 reads FQGNSA.

The rearrangement joins TRBV6-5 to TRBJ2-1; the match to TRBD1 covers 7 bases. V lost 3 bases, J lost 7 bases, and 6 bases stayed unmatched. CDR1 is MNHEY, CDR2 SVGAGI, per germline. This CDR3 has 14 residues. The CDR3 loop reads CASSYDRVMNEQFF. Written as DNA, the CDR3 is TGTGCCAGCAGTTATGACAGGGTTATGAATGAGCAGTTCTTC.

The rearrangement links TRBV6-2 or TRBV6-3 to TRBJ2-7; D is ambiguous. Between the trimmed V and J ends, which lost 2 bases and 1 base, there was a span of 12 bases. The CDR3 extends over 15 amino acids. Germline lookup yields CDR1 MNHEY and CDR2 SVGEGT. CDR3 nucleotides: TGTGCCAGCAGTTACGAGTCAGAATCTTCCTACGAGCAGTACTTC. Amino acids: CASSYESESSYEQYF.

The V gene is TRBV5-1, the J gene TRBJ2-5; unclear D gene. This CDR3 is 13 amino acids long. Germline CDR1 reads SGHRS; CDR2 reads YFSETQ. Between the trimmed V and J ends, which lost 6 bases and 5 bases, there was a span of 14 bases. CDR3 amino acids: CASTWGTTETQYF. CDR3 DNA: TGCGCCAGCACTTGGGGAACCACCGAGACCCAGTACTTC.

This clone was observed a single time. The chain uses TRBV5-6 and TRBJ1-2, with TRBD1 identical over 7 bases. Germline CDR1 reads SGHDT; CDR2 reads YYEEEE. This CDR3 spans 15 amino acids. V lost 6 bases to trimming and J lost 4 bases; unmatched junction nucleotides: 12. The CDR3 is CASTNEGARLYGYTF. The DNA for the CDR3 is TGTGCCAGCACCAACGAGGGGGCACGGCTCTATGGCTACACCTTC.

V and J are TRBV7-2 and TRBJ2-5, with 7 positions matching TRBD1. The germline gives CDR1 SGHTA, CDR2 FQGNSA. Trimming at V came to 1 base and at J to 1 base, leaving 3 bases not matched to a gene. The CDR3 spans 15 residues. The CDR3 bases are TGTGCCAGCAGCTTAGTCGGGACAGTCCAAGAGACCCAGTACTTC. Residues: CASSLVGTVQETQYF.

The chain carries TRBV28 and TRBJ2-7; the D call may be TRBD1 or TRBD2 (6 bases each). CDR1 MDHEN and CDR2 SYDVKM come from the germline V gene. The CDR3 length is 15 residues. The germline V and J ends were trimmed by 1 base and 4 bases, with 14 bases remaining between them. In nucleotides, the CDR3 is TGTGCCAGCAGTTTATTCCCAGGGGCGGGGTACGAGCAGTACTTC. Its protein product is CASSLFPGAGYEQYF.

V and J are TRBV4-1 and TRBJ1-6; TRBD1 might be the D (6 bases). The CDR3 sequence is 17 residues long. Between the trimmed V and J ends, which lost 3 bases and 2 bases, there was a span of 14 bases. Germline V lookup: CDR1 MGHRA, CDR2 YSYEKL. CDR3 amino acids: CASSHPPRQAYNSPLHF. For the CDR3, the DNA is TGCGCCAGCAGCCACCCGCCGAGACAGGCCTATAATTCACCCCTCCACTTT.

The CDR3 protein is CATSRVQGMVRNTEAFF. In DNA form, the CDR3 reads TGTGCCACCAGCAGAGTGCAGGGGATGGTGAGGAACACTGAAGCTTTCTTT. This chain joins TRBV15 and TRBJ1-1; a weak D match, TRBD1 (6 bases). V lost 1 base and J 1 base, leaving 16 bases between the germline ends. This CDR3 region has 17 residues. CDR1 and CDR2 (germline): LNHNV, YYDKDF (reference sequence).

The chain is built from TRBV5-1 and TRBJ2-5; D remains ambiguous. The V and J ends lost 4 bases and 7 bases respectively, with 11 bases between them. The CDR3 has 12 residues. Germline-derived CDR1 and CDR2 are SGHRS and YFSETQ. CDR3 amino acids: CASSANKGTQYF. The CDR3 coding sequence is TGCGCCAGCAGCGCCAATAAGGGGACCCAGTACTTC.

This clone was observed a single time. This chain uses TRBV6-5 with TRBJ2-7, with 9 bases fitting TRBD1. The CDR3 runs 14 residues. V lost 8 bases and J lost 7; bases outside the gene matches: 12. Germline loops: CDR1 MNHEY, CDR2 SVGAGI. The CDR3 here is CASLQGQGTGEQYF. In nucleotides, the CDR3 is TGTGCCAGCCTCCAGGGACAGGGAACGGGGGAGCAGTACTTC.

The CDR3 nucleotides read TGCGCCAGCAGCTTTCAAGTGGAAGATACGCAGTATTTT. It codes for CASSFQVEDTQYF. The chain carries TRBV5-1 and TRBJ2-3; D not resolved. Germline V gives CDR1 SGHRS, CDR2 YFSETQ. V lost 2 bases to trimming and J lost 5 bases, with 9 bases between them. The CDR3 length is 13 residues.

This clone showed up just a few times. This rearrangement joins TRBV6-2 or TRBV6-3 to TRBJ1-4; D ambiguous. This CDR3 spans 13 amino acids. Trimming took off 4 bases at V and 12 bases at J, with 15 bases between the two ends. The germline V gene encodes CDR1 MNHEY and CDR2 SVGEGT. The CDR3 nucleotides read TGTGCCAGCAGTTGGGCCCGGTTGAAGGAACTGTTTTTT. It is translated as CASSWARLKELFF.

The chain couples TRBV28 to TRBJ2-7; 7 bases agree with TRBD1. J was trimmed by 5 bases and V by 7 bases; bases with no gene match: 5. The CDR3 has 12 amino acids. Germline V lookup: CDR1 MDHEN, CDR2 SYDVKM. For the CDR3, the DNA is TGTGCCAGCACAACAAGGGGGCACGAGCAGTACTTC. It encodes CASTTRGHEQYF.

V is TRBV27 and J is TRBJ2-7, with D possibly TRBD2 on 6 matching bases. Deletions cut 3 bases from V and 5 bases from J, with 20 bases between. The CDR3 spans 16 residues. CDR1 MNHEY and CDR2 SMNVEV come from the germline V gene (reference sequence). The DNA for the CDR3 is TGTGCCAGCAGTTTGTGGAGGGCAGACGACATCGACGAGCAGTACTTC. Protein product: CASSLWRADDIDEQYF.

The rearrangement links TRBV18 to TRBJ1-1, with 7 bases fitting TRBD1. The V gene's germline CDR1 is KGHSH and CDR2 LQKENI. This CDR3 has 16 residues. Losses at the gene ends were 6 bases for V and 2 bases for J; bases not matched to a gene: 12. CDR3 sequence (DNA): TGTGCCAGCTCCCTTTCCTACGACAGGGCCAACACTGAAGCTTTCTTT. Its protein is CASSLSYDRANTEAFF.

This rearrangement joins TRBV6-2 or TRBV6-3 to TRBJ1-4; D is uncertain. Between the trimmed V and J ends, which lost 4 bases and 5 bases, there was a span of 14 bases. The CDR3 consists of 15 residues. Looked up from germline, CDR1 is MNHEY and CDR2 is SVGEGT. The CDR3 DNA sequence: TGTGCCAGCAGTTGGAGGGCCCAGACGAATGAAAAACTGTTTTTT. It translates to CASSWRAQTNEKLFF.

This chain connects TRBV7-2 to TRBJ2-1, with TRBD2 matching 9 bases. Germline V gives CDR1 SGHTA, CDR2 FQGNSA. This CDR3 has 15 amino acids. J gave up 8 bases and V 2 bases, and 7 bases lay outside the gene matches. The CDR3 nucleotides read TGTGCCAGCAGCTTAATGCTAGCGGGGATCCATGAGCAGTTCTTC. Its translation: CASSLMLAGIHEQFF.

The chain couples TRBV7-9 to TRBJ2-7, with D unclear. The V and J ends lost 5 bases and 3 bases respectively, with 8 bases between them. CDR3 length equals 12 residues. Germline V gene sequence: CDR1 SEHNR, CDR2 FQNEAQ (reference sequence). The CDR3 DNA reads TGTGCCAGCAGCGGCTTGGACTACGAGCAGTACTTC. Residues: CASSGLDYEQYF.